The 17 T cell receptor beta chains below were found in one sample sequenced in a study of human T cells and chemical hapten exposure. Stated time point: patch test 2, 6 weeks after DPC sensitization. Treatment defined: therapeutic diphenylcyclopropenone sensitization with weekly scalp DPC. In TCRdb, the RACE reads were re-called with MiXCR into one record per CDR3 protein. Of under 90,000 distinct CDR3 sequences listed, 8.5% are singletons. The sample here was whole blood, taken in connection with sensitization to the hapten diphenylcyclopropenone (DPC). These receptors were collected from a woman aged 50 to 65 with alopecia areata. Some clones in this sample may be carry-over from other donors' samples.

The sample holds a few counts of this clonotype. This chain joins TRBV20-1 and TRBJ1-1, with D perhaps TRBD1 (5 bases). V shed 3 bases and J shed 0 bases, with 20 bases lying between them. There are 17 residues in the CDR3. Germline V CDR1 and CDR2: DFQATT, SNEGSKA (reference sequence). The CDR3 coding sequence is TGCAGTGCTAGTTCGGGGACGGTGAGCCGCATGAACACTGAAGCTTTCTTT. Amino acids: CSASSGTVSRMNTEAFF.

This chain joins TRBV6-5 and TRBJ1-3; D gene unclear. Per the germline V gene, CDR1 is MNHEY and CDR2 is SVGAGI. The CDR3 is 14 residues long. V lost 5 bases, J lost 2 bases, and 10 bases lay in between. CDR3 amino acids: CASSASIAGNTIYF. Here the CDR3 DNA reads TGTGCCAGCAGTGCGTCTATAGCTGGAAACACCATATATTTT.

This clonotype appeared a few times. J is TRBJ1-4 and V is TRBV10-3; unclear D gene. The CDR3 is made up of 14 amino acids. Germline CDR1 reads ENHRY; CDR2 reads SYGVKD. V was clipped by 2 bases and J by 8 bases, with 12 bases between them. Here the CDR3 DNA reads TGTGCCATCAGTGAGCGGGGAACTGGCGAAAAACTGTTTTTT. Its protein is CAISERGTGEKLFF.

This clonotype came up a few times. The chain joins TRBV6-6 to TRBJ1-5; D is undetermined. CDR3 size: 12 residues. V lost 8 bases and J 5 bases, leaving 10 bases between the germline ends. CDR1 is MNHNY, CDR2 SVGAGI, per germline (reference sequence). The CDR3 DNA sequence: TGTGCCAGCGGACGGCAGGATCAGCCCCAGCATTTT. This sequence encodes CASGRQDQPQHF.

The chain recombines TRBV21-1 with TRBJ1-5; the D call in the table, TRBD1, was not verified against the DNA. TRBV21-1 is marked as a pseudogene. The CDR3 covers 16 residues. The CDR3 DNA reads TGTGCCAGCACCAAGGTCCGCAGGGGTGGCAATCAGCCCCAGCATTTT. Amino acid sequence: CASTKVRRGGNQPQHF.

CDR3 coding DNA: TGTGCCACCAGCAGAGCGGCGGGGCCCCCCTTGGGGAATGAGCAGTTCTTC. Its translation: CATSRAAGPPLGNEQFF. The chain has TRBV15 and TRBJ2-1; D possibly corresponds to TRBD2 (6 bases). This CDR3 contains 17 residues. Trimming took 1 base from V and 7 from J, leaving 20 bases between them. Germline values: CDR1 LNHNV, CDR2 YYDKDF (reference sequence).

The gene calls are TRBV29-1 and TRBJ1-5; D call uncertain. CDR3 size: 13 residues. Trimming left V 7 bases short and J 6 bases short, with 16 bases between. Germline V gives CDR1 SQVTM, CDR2 ANQGSEA. CDR3 residues: CSAEIEFGQPQHF. CDR3 sequence (DNA): TGCAGCGCCGAGATAGAATTCGGTCAGCCCCAGCATTTT.

The chain employs TRBV20-1 and TRBJ2-1; TRBD2 aligns across 11 bases. Germline-derived CDR1 and CDR2 are DFQATT and SNEGSKA (reference sequence). This CDR3 contains 18 residues. Trimming at V came to 0 bases and at J to 8 bases, leaving 15 bases not matched to a gene. In nucleotides, the CDR3 is TGCAGTGCTAGAGATGAATTTGTAGCGGGAGGGCCGGGGGATGAGCAGTTCTTC. Translation gives CSARDEFVAGGPGDEQFF.

This clonotype was seen a handful of times. The V and J genes are TRBV28 and TRBJ1-2; D is undetermined. The V and J ends lost 1 base and 0 bases respectively, with 18 bases between them. This CDR3 has 18 residues. CDR1 MDHEN and CDR2 SYDVKM come from the germline V gene. CDR3 amino acids: CASSLFILRDSANYGYTF. DNA for the CDR3: TGTGCCAGCAGTTTATTTATTCTGAGGGATTCGGCTAACTATGGCTACACCTTC.

This clonotype was seen more than once but under ten times. This chain uses TRBV7-7 with TRBJ1-1; unclear D gene. V shed 0 bases and J shed 3 bases, with 5 bases lying between them. This CDR3 region has 13 residues. Germline loops: CDR1 SSHAT, CDR2 FNYEAQ (reference sequence). The CDR3 DNA reads TGTGCCAGCAGCTTAGCACACCACACTGAAGCTTTCTTT. Translated, it gives CASSLAHHTEAFF.

The chain recombines TRBV27 with TRBJ2-2, with TRBD2 identical over 12 bases. Trimming took 5 bases from V and 7 from J; bases not matched to a gene: 5. CDR3 size: 15 residues. Germline V gives CDR1 MNHEY, CDR2 SMNVEV (reference sequence). The CDR3: CASSPTSGGFGELFF. The CDR3 nucleotides are TGTGCCAGCAGTCCTACTAGCGGGGGGTTCGGGGAGCTGTTTTTT.

The rearrangement joins TRBV14 to TRBJ2-3, with D hard to call. Looked up from germline, CDR1 is SGHDN and CDR2 is FVKESK. V was cut by 1 base and J by 1 base, with 12 bases left in between. The CDR3 totals 16 residues. The CDR3 here is CASSQGIQRGTDTQYF. CDR3 DNA sequence: TGTGCCAGCAGCCAAGGTATTCAACGGGGCACAGATACGCAGTATTTT.

This clonotype was seen a handful of times. The chain uses TRBV7-6 and TRBJ2-7; D may match TRBD1 or TRBD2 (5 bases each). The germline CDR1 and CDR2 sequences are SGHVS and FNYEAQ. V lost 5 bases and J lost 6, with 14 bases in between. The CDR3 has 13 residues. CDR3 in DNA: TGTGCCAGCAGCGAGGTAGGGGCGGGCGAGCAGTACTTC. It yields the protein CASSEVGAGEQYF. Full variable domain (rest looked up from reference TRBV7-6 and TRBJ2-7): GAGVSQSPRYKVTKRGQDVALRCDPISGHVSLYWYRQALGQGPEFLTYFNYEAQQDKSGLPNDRFSAERPEGSISTLTIQRTEQRDSAMYRCASSEVGAGEQYFGPGTRLTVT.

In this sample, this clonotype turned up a few times. The CDR3 spells CATSREGGSGNTIYF. CDR3 nucleotides: TGTGCCACCAGCAGAGAAGGGGGCAGTGGAAACACCATATATTTT. This chain links TRBV15 with TRBJ1-3; 7 nucleotides align to TRBD1. CDR3 length: 15 amino acids. The V segment lost 0 bases and the J segment 3 bases; nucleotides outside the gene matches: 2. Germline CDR1 and CDR2: LNHNV and YYDKDF (reference sequence).

The rearrangement links TRBV5-1 to TRBJ1-3, with 8 bases lining up with TRBD1. With V trimmed by 5 bases and J by 0 bases, 4 bases remained unmatched. This CDR3 contains 15 residues. Germline V gives CDR1 SGHRS, CDR2 YFSETQ. The CDR3, as DNA: TGCGCCAGCAGTCAGGGGGCAGGCTCTGGAAACACCATATATTTT. Amino acids: CASSQGAGSGNTIYF.

This clonotype has only a few counts. The chain employs TRBV29-1 and TRBJ2-1; 7 bases are a match to TRBD1. Trimming cost V 7 bases and J 7 bases; bases outside gene matches: 13. This CDR3 comprises 14 residues. In germline, CDR1 is SQVTM, CDR2 ANQGSEA. CDR3 loop: CSAQTGALGNEQFF. CDR3 sequence (DNA): TGCAGCGCCCAAACAGGGGCCCTTGGGAATGAGCAGTTCTTC.

This clonotype was seen repeatedly, ten times or more. The gene calls are TRBV7-2 and TRBJ1-3; a weak D match, TRBD1 (5 bases). The V and J ends lost 8 bases and 0 bases respectively, with 8 bases between them. This CDR3 has 13 residues. Germline CDR1 and CDR2: SGHTA and FQGNSA. This CDR3 is CASGHDSGNTIYF. The CDR3 bases are TGTGCCAGCGGACACGACTCTGGAAACACCATATATTTT.